A selection of T cell receptor beta chains follows, all from one sample in a study of T cells in localized non-small cell lung cancer. Repertoires were generated with immunoSEQ multiplex PCR, while TCRdb's copy carries only in-frame clones and drops some. The sample contains about 11,000 clones, more than 75% of which appear only once. This specimen consisted of peripheral blood, obtained before any cancer treatment. The receptor source for this set is a male donor aged 60 or over with stage I lung adenocarcinoma. The CDR3 runs from the conserved cysteine through the conserved F or W.

TRBV29-1	CSVEVRVDEQYF
TRBV4-3	CASSQEGVGNTEAFF
TRBV6-6	CASIYNSGNTIYF
TRBV12-1	CASSPPLDTQYF
TRBV4-2	CASSQVYSENIQYF
TRBV4-2	CASSQEGSSGGTDTQYF
TRBV6-1	CASSESQGQETQYF
TRBV18	CASSLSDRGTDTQYF
TRBV6-6	CASSPRTVKGEIEQFF
TRBV7-3	CASSLGGGEGNTIYF
TRBV2	CASSEHEWGSTDTQYF
TRBV5-1	CASSTGANTEAFF
TRBV6-6	CASSSLDSSYEQYF
TRBV28	CASSFTTGNQPQHF